These 29 T cell receptor beta chains originate from one sample sequenced in a study of human T cells and chemical hapten exposure. Regarding time point: pre-sensitization, week 0. The treatment is: therapeutic diphenylcyclopropenone sensitization with weekly scalp DPC. In TCRdb, the RACE reads were re-called with MiXCR into one record per CDR3 protein. The top ten hold roughly 1.2% of the sample, which has fewer than 350,000 distinct CDR3 sequences, 7.5% to 9% seen once. The sequencing here drew on whole blood, taken in connection with sensitization to the hapten diphenylcyclopropenone (DPC). All receptors come from a man younger than 35 with alopecia areata. Some clones in this sample may be carry-over from other donors' samples.

This clonotype was found a few times. This chain joins TRBV5-1 and TRBJ2-1; 11 bases agree with TRBD1. This CDR3 comprises 15 residues. V lost 3 bases and J lost 7; bases outside the gene matches: 6. Looked up from germline, CDR1 is SGHRS and CDR2 is YFSETQ. CDR3 amino acids: CASSWTGGAVNEQFF. CDR3 sequence (DNA): TGCGCCAGCAGCTGGACAGGGGGCGCGGTGAATGAGCAGTTCTTC.

Ten or more counts support this clonotype. This sequence joins TRBV7-6 and TRBJ2-2; 11 bases match TRBD1. V shed 7 bases, J shed 5 bases, and the junction held 9 bases outside the gene matches. CDR3 length equals 16 residues. Germline CDR1 is SGHVS and CDR2 is FNYEAQ. The CDR3 DNA sequence: TGTGCCAGCAACCCTCAAGGACAGGGGGCAACCGGGGAGCTGTTTTTT. Its protein is CASNPQGQGATGELFF.

V usage is TRBV28 and J usage is TRBJ2-3; 10 nucleotides agree with TRBD1. V lost 2 bases to trimming and J lost 4 bases; unmatched junction nucleotides: 3. Germline V lookup: CDR1 MDHEN, CDR2 SYDVKM. This CDR3 comprises 15 residues. DNA for the CDR3: TGTGCCAGCAGTTTACGGGACAGGGGACCAGATACGCAGTATTTT. Its translation is CASSLRDRGPDTQYF.

To note about this clonotype: This clone may be a read error of a much larger clone one base away. The V call is TRBV6-2 or TRBV6-3, the J call TRBJ1-5, with TRBD1 matching over 7 bases. The germline V gene encodes CDR1 MNHEY and CDR2 SVGEGT. The V and J ends lost 5 bases and 10 bases, in that order; junction bases with no gene match: 8. The CDR3 contains 13 residues. For the CDR3, the DNA is TGTGCCAGCAGTAGGGACAGAATCAATCCCCAGCATTTT. As protein: CASSRDRINPQHF.

This clonotype was seen a handful of times. The chain employs TRBV11-2 and TRBJ1-1; D not resolved. The CDR3 runs 14 residues. Germline V gene sequence: CDR1 SGHAT, CDR2 FQNNGV. The V end lost 3 bases, the J end lost 6 bases, and 14 bases lay between the germline ends. The CDR3 is CASSFRAGGSEAFF. The DNA of the CDR3 is TGTGCCAGCAGCTTCCGGGCCGGAGGGTCTGAAGCTTTCTTT. Complete variable domain (other parts from reference TRBV11-2 and TRBJ1-1): EAGVAQSPRYKIIEKRQSVAFWCNPISGHATLYWYQQILGQGPKLLIQFQNNGVVDDSQLPKDRFSAERLKGVDSTLKIQPAKLEDSAVYLCASSFRAGGSEAFFGQGTRLTVV.

This clonotype was picked up one time. This chain links TRBV7-3 with TRBJ2-3; D gene uncertain. V lost 0 bases and J lost 2, with 6 bases in between. Per germline, CDR1 SGHTA and CDR2 FQGTGA. This CDR3 region has 14 residues. CDR3 DNA sequence: TGTGCCAGCAGCTTAACCGGTCTCACAGATACGCAGTATTTT. This sequence encodes CASSLTGLTDTQYF.

The V call is TRBV2, the J call TRBJ2-4; perhaps TRBD1 as D (5 bases). The CDR3 totals 15 residues. V was trimmed by 2 bases and J by 8 bases, leaving 16 bases between them. The germline V gene encodes CDR1 SNHLY and CDR2 FYNNEI. The CDR3 loop reads CASSESLTVTDIQYF. Written as DNA, the CDR3 is TGTGCCAGCAGTGAATCCCTGACAGTAACGGACATTCAGTACTTC. The full variable domain, completed using reference TRBV2 and TRBJ2-4, is EPEVTQTPSHQVTQMGQEVILRCVPISNHLYFYWYRQILGQKVEFLVSFYNNEISEKSEIFDDQFSVERPDGSNFTLKIRSTKLEDSAMYFCASSESLTVTDIQYFGAGTRLSVL.

The chain couples TRBV9 to TRBJ2-2; D is perhaps TRBD1 (5 bases). CDR3 size: 14 residues. V gave up 3 bases and J gave up 5 bases, with 11 bases separating them. Germline values: CDR1 SGDLS, CDR2 YYNGEE. The CDR3 DNA reads as TGTGCCAGCAGCGAGGGGCGGAGAACCGGGGAGCTGTTTTTT. Amino acid sequence: CASSEGRRTGELFF.

J is TRBJ2-7 and V is TRBV3-1, with D perhaps TRBD1 (7 bases). V was pared by 4 bases and J by 2 bases, with 12 bases between. Germline V lookup: CDR1 LGHDT, CDR2 YNNKEL (reference sequence). The CDR3 consists of 14 residues. CDR3 sequence reads: CASSPRDSTYEQYV. As DNA, the CDR3 is TGTGCCAGCAGCCCGCGGGACAGCACCTACGAGCAGTACGTC.

V usage is TRBV4-1 and J usage is TRBJ2-3; D unclear. The CDR3 spans 14 residues. The ends were cut back, 1 base at V and 2 bases at J, with 7 bases in the middle. Looked up from germline, CDR1 is MGHRA and CDR2 is YSYEKL. This CDR3 reads CASSQVPFTDTQYF. CDR3 in DNA: TGCGCCAGCAGCCAAGTCCCCTTCACAGATACGCAGTATTTT.

This chain uses TRBV7-2 with TRBJ2-5, with a tentative D call TRBD2 (5 bases). CDR1 and CDR2 from the germline V gene are SGHTA and FQGNSA. Trimming stripped 0 bases from V and 9 bases from J, with 17 bases between. The CDR3 is 15 amino acids. In DNA, the CDR3 is TGTGCCAGCAGCTTAGCATCGGAGGCTGGCTCGGCCCAGTACTTC. Its translation is CASSLASEAGSAQYF. The variable domain in full, with the rest retrieved from reference TRBV7-2 and TRBJ2-5, is GAGVSQSPSNKVTEKGKDVELRCDPISGHTALYWYRQSLGQGLEFLIYFQGNSAPDKSGLPSDRFSAERTGGSVSTLTIQRTQQEDSAVYLCASSLASEAGSAQYFGPGTRLLVL.

This clonotype was detected many times. This chain links TRBV12-3 or TRBV12-4 with TRBJ1-5; D is perhaps TRBD1 (5 bases). V shed 7 bases and J shed 6 bases, with 13 bases lying between them. The CDR3 has 13 amino acids. The CDR3 nucleotides are TGTGCCAGCAACCCGGGGGATTTTCAGCCCCAGCATTTT. This translates into CASNPGDFQPQHF.

This clonotype was detected a few times. The V call is TRBV12-3 or TRBV12-4, the J call TRBJ1-1; no clear D. The CDR3 extends over 16 amino acids. V was cut by 1 base and J by 2 bases, with 14 bases left in between. As DNA, the CDR3 is TGTGCCAGCAGTTTAGGGGCCCGGGGTGGAAACACTGAAGCTTTCTTT. This sequence encodes CASSLGARGGNTEAFF.

This rearrangement joins TRBV7-8 to TRBJ1-3; D is undetermined. Trimming removed 4 bases from V and 3 bases from J, with 13 bases in between. This CDR3 region has 15 residues. CDR1 and CDR2 (germline): SGHVS, FQNEAQ. CDR3 protein: CASSSNPYDGNTIYF. The CDR3 nucleotides read TGTGCCAGCAGCTCCAACCCCTACGATGGAAACACCATATATTTT.

This clonotype appeared many times. This chain connects TRBV5-1 to TRBJ1-1; TRBD1 is a possible D gene (6 bases). Between the trimmed V and J ends, which lost 1 base and 0 bases, there was a span of 7 bases. This CDR3 is 14 amino acids long. Germline CDR1 is SGHRS and CDR2 is YFSETQ. This chain's CDR3 is CASSLRTVNTEAFF. DNA of the CDR3: TGCGCCAGCAGCTTGAGGACAGTGAACACTGAAGCTTTCTTT.

This clonotype was found a few times. V and J are TRBV15 and TRBJ1-5; maybe TRBD1 (6 bases). Trimming took off 3 bases at V and 5 bases at J, with 11 bases between the two ends. The length of the CDR3 is 14 residues. The germline gives CDR1 LNHNV, CDR2 YYDKDF (reference sequence). Here the CDR3 reads CATSRAGAYQPQHF. CDR3 DNA sequence: TGTGCCACCAGCAGGGCGGGGGCGTATCAGCCCCAGCATTTT.

This rearrangement joins TRBV6-2 or TRBV6-3 to TRBJ1-5; D possibly corresponds to TRBD1 (5 bases). The CDR3 consists of 16 residues. The V gene's germline CDR1 is MNHEY and CDR2 SVGEGT. V lost 2 bases to trimming and J lost 2 bases, with 13 bases between them. CDR3 nucleotides: TGTGCCAGCAGTTACACCCAGGGAGTAGGCAATCAGCCCCAGCATTTT. Its protein product is CASSYTQGVGNQPQHF.

V usage is TRBV12-3 or TRBV12-4 and J usage is TRBJ2-7; tentatively, D is TRBD1 (6 bases). V dropped 7 bases and J dropped 7 bases, with 17 bases sitting between them. This CDR3 region has 13 residues. CDR3 DNA sequence: TGTGCCAGCATCCCCTCGTGGGGGCGGGAGCAGTACTTC. Translated, it gives CASIPSWGREQYF.

This clonotype turned up a few times. This chain joins TRBV4-3 and TRBJ1-4; D might be TRBD1 (5 bases). The CDR3 is made up of 15 amino acids. Germline loops: CDR1 LGHNA, CDR2 YSLEER. Trimming cost V 2 bases and J 5 bases, with 12 bases left between them. CDR3 DNA: TGCGCCAGCAGCCAAACCAGGGAAGAAAATGAAAAACTGTTTTTT. This sequence encodes CASSQTREENEKLFF.

J is TRBJ2-1 and V is TRBV11-3, with D perhaps TRBD1 or TRBD2 (6 bases each). The CDR3 sequence is 14 residues long. Germline values: CDR1 SGHNT, CDR2 YENEEA. Trimming took 1 base from V and 9 from J, leaving 13 bases between them. CDR3: CASSLAGAGAEQFF. The CDR3 DNA is TGTGCCAGCAGCTTAGCGGGGGCAGGGGCTGAGCAGTTCTTC.

This clonotype was seen just once. This sequence joins TRBV6-5 and TRBJ1-1, with a weak D call TRBD1 (5 bases). The CDR3 sequence is 14 residues long. Germline values: CDR1 MNHEY, CDR2 SVGAGI. V lost 6 bases, J lost 2 bases, and 13 bases lay in between. CDR3 bases: TGTGCCAGCAGGTACCAGGGATTTAACACTGAAGCTTTCTTT. Protein product: CASRYQGFNTEAFF.

The CDR3 nucleotides are TGTGCCAGCAAGGGGACAGGGGATGGAAACATTCAGTACTTC. It yields the protein CASKGTGDGNIQYF. The V gene is TRBV6-1, the J gene TRBJ2-4; 10 nucleotides agree with TRBD1. The junction had 6 bases not matched to a gene; V was cut back by 7 bases and J by 6 bases. CDR3 length: 14 amino acids. Germline CDR1 MNHNS, CDR2 SASEGT.

This clonotype was observed a few times. The chain joins TRBV6-5 to TRBJ1-5, with D perhaps TRBD1 (6 bases). Trimming stripped 5 bases from V and 3 bases from J, with 11 bases between. The CDR3 totals 14 residues. Germline CDR1 is MNHEY and CDR2 is SVGAGI. CDR3 sequence (DNA): TGTGCCAGCAGTACAACAGGGTTCAATCAGCCCCAGCATTTT. It yields the protein CASSTTGFNQPQHF.

This chain connects TRBV7-2 to TRBJ2-1, with 8 bases identical to TRBD1. V shed 2 bases and J 9 bases; nucleotides not matched to a gene: 15. This CDR3 is 17 amino acids long. Germline values: CDR1 SGHTA, CDR2 FQGNSA. The CDR3 here is CASSLLSWDRLSGEQFF. Here the CDR3 DNA reads TGTGCCAGCAGCTTACTTAGCTGGGACAGGCTTAGCGGTGAGCAGTTCTTC.

The V and J genes are TRBV6-5 and TRBJ1-6; weak D call: TRBD1 (5 bases). Germline CDR1 is MNHEY and CDR2 is SVGAGI. Trimming shortened V by 7 bases and J by 0 bases, and 7 bases separated the two germline ends. The CDR3 is 14 residues long. CDR3 protein: CASKGSSYNSPLHF. In DNA form, the CDR3 reads TGTGCCAGCAAGGGGAGCTCCTATAATTCACCCCTCCACTTT.

Only a few counts were recorded for this clonotype. CDR3 residues: CASTQGTGAANSPLHF. CDR3 nucleotide sequence: TGCGCCAGCACCCAGGGGACAGGGGCTGCGAATTCACCCCTCCACTTT. The rearrangement links TRBV5-1 to TRBJ1-6; 10 bases are a match to TRBD1. CDR3 length: 16 residues. Germline CDR1 SGHRS, CDR2 YFSETQ. V was clipped by 6 bases and J by 7 bases; unmatched bases: 10.

This chain connects TRBV4-1 to TRBJ1-6; D not certain. Germline V gene sequence: CDR1 MGHRA, CDR2 YSYEKL. Trimming took 6 bases from V and 0 from J, leaving 9 bases between them. This CDR3 spans 15 amino acids. This chain's CDR3 is CASRVMGSYNSPLHF. CDR3 DNA: TGCGCCAGCAGGGTCATGGGCTCCTATAATTCACCCCTCCACTTT.

This clonotype was observed a handful of times. The V and J genes are TRBV6-2 or TRBV6-3 and TRBJ2-2, with 8 bases that match TRBD1. CDR1 and CDR2 (germline): MNHEY, SVGEGT. V shed 6 bases and J 1 base; nucleotides not matched to a gene: 7. The CDR3 length is 16 residues. The CDR3 reads CASRKDRGLNTGELFF. The CDR3 bases are TGTGCCAGCAGAAAAGACAGGGGACTGAACACCGGGGAGCTGTTTTTT.

This clonotype was observed a few times. The V gene is TRBV20-1, the J gene TRBJ1-2; no clear D. The CDR3 totals 15 residues. Per germline, CDR1 DFQATT and CDR2 SNEGSKA (reference sequence). Trimming shortened V by 1 base and J by 5 bases, and 17 bases separated the two germline ends. CDR3 loop: CSARAVTEAGYGYTF. For the CDR3, the DNA is TGCAGTGCTAGAGCCGTGACGGAGGCGGGTTATGGCTACACCTTC.